The 28 T cell receptor beta chains given below trace back to one sample, sequenced in a study of CD4+ T cells in melanoma. Produced via immunoSEQ multiplex PCR; TCRdb's table is partial and in-frame only. Among 50,000 or so clones listed, approximately 92% were seen once. Specimen: peripheral blood. The source of these receptors is a human donor with melanoma.

This CDR3 reads CASSPNTGSSGNTIYF. For the CDR3, the DNA is TGTGCCAGCAGCCCCAATACAGGGAGCTCTGGAAACACCATATATTTT. The rearrangement links TRBV7-2 to TRBJ1-3; a possible D gene is TRBD1 (6 bases). Per the germline V gene, CDR1 is SGHTA and CDR2 is FQGNSA. The CDR3 is 16 residues long. Trimming took 5 bases from V and 0 from J, leaving 14 bases between them.

For the CDR3, the DNA is TGTGCCAGCAGCGTAGCCAGCGGGGGGGCCCCAGATACGCAGTATTTT. It is translated as CASSVASGGAPDTQYF. The J gene is TRBJ2-3, the V gene TRBV9; TRBD2 matches at 10 bases. CDR1 is SGDLS, CDR2 YYNGEE, per germline. The J segment lost 4 bases and the V segment lost 0 bases, leaving 5 bases of the junction unmatched. The CDR3 has 16 amino acids.

This rearrangement joins TRBV4-3 to TRBJ1-5; TRBD1 agrees at 8 bases. The junction had 7 bases not matched to a gene; V was cut back by 2 bases and J by 1 base. The CDR3 is 17 residues long. From germline, CDR1 is LGHNA and CDR2 YSLEER. CDR3 protein: CASSQSAQGASNQPQHF. The CDR3 DNA reads TGCGCCAGCAGCCAATCTGCCCAGGGGGCCAGCAATCAGCCCCAGCATTTT.

The rearrangement uses TRBV5-6 and TRBJ2-7; TRBD1 is a possible D gene (6 bases). The CDR3 totals 14 residues. Germline CDR1 and CDR2: SGHDT and YYEEEE. Trimming left V 3 bases short and J 9 bases short, with 19 bases between. The CDR3, as DNA: TGTGCCAGCAGCTCCCCCGGGACCCTCAGGGGGCAGTACTTC. Protein: CASSSPGTLRGQYF.

On this clone: At one end the junction does not follow the germline gene, possibly because of a read error. The gene calls are TRBV2 and TRBJ1-6, with 7 bases that match TRBD1. The CDR3 spans 15 residues. Germline V gene data show CDR1 as SNHLY and CDR2 as FYNNEI. In DNA form, the CDR3 reads TGTGCCAGCACTGAAGAACAGGGGTATAATTCACCCCTCCACTTT. Translating gives CASTEEQGYNSPLHF.

This rearrangement joins TRBV4-3 to TRBJ2-7; D call uncertain. With 6 bases removed from V and 0 bases from J, the gap between germline ends came to 6 bases. In germline, CDR1 is LGHNA, CDR2 YSLEER. CDR3 length: 12 residues. The CDR3 reads CASSDGSYEQYF. The CDR3 DNA reads as TGCGCCAGCAGTGACGGCTCCTACGAGCAGTACTTC.

The CDR3 protein is CASSNPTREGTIYF. As DNA, the CDR3 is TGTGCCAGTAGTAATCCGACGCGGGAAGGGACCATATATTTT. The gene calls are TRBV19 and TRBJ1-3; D is unclear. Trimming cost V 4 bases and J 10 bases, with 17 bases left between them. There are 14 residues in the CDR3. CDR1 and CDR2 from the germline V gene are LNHDA and SQIVND (reference sequence). Filled out from reference TRBV19 and TRBJ1-3, the complete variable domain reads DGGITQSPKYLFRKEGQNVTLSCEQNLNHDAMYWYRQDPGQGLRLIYYSQIVNDFQKGDIAEGYSVSREKKESFPLTVTSAQKNPTAFYLCASSNPTREGTIYFGEGSWLTVV.

V usage is TRBV2 and J usage is TRBJ1-1; the match to TRBD1 covers 7 bases. The germline V gene has CDR1 SNHLY and CDR2 FYNNEI. The J segment lost 4 bases and the V segment lost 7 bases, leaving 6 bases of the junction unmatched. CDR3 length: 13 residues. The CDR3 here is CASKGAARTEAFF. Here the CDR3 DNA reads TGTGCCAGCAAGGGGGCCGCACGCACTGAAGCTTTCTTT.

The chain joins TRBV21-1 to TRBJ1-2. TRBV21-1 is classified as a pseudogene. The CDR3 is 13 amino acids. In DNA, the CDR3 is TGTGCCAGCAGAGAGAGCCCCTACTATGGCTACACCTTC. This encodes CASRESPYYGYTF.

J is TRBJ2-5 and V is TRBV11-2; a weak D match, TRBD2 (7 bases). V dropped 3 bases and J dropped 3 bases, with 20 bases sitting between them. The CDR3 sequence is 17 residues long. Germline-derived CDR1 and CDR2 are SGHAT and FQNNGV. The CDR3 here is CASSFRRDRGAKETQYF. The CDR3 DNA reads as TGTGCCAGCAGCTTCCGACGTGATCGGGGGGCCAAAGAGACCCAGTACTTC.

This clone was found once. This chain links TRBV7-2 with TRBJ1-2, with D tentatively TRBD1 (5 bases). The germline CDR1 and CDR2 sequences are SGHTA and FQGNSA. The CDR3 sequence is 13 residues long. V lost 0 bases to trimming and J lost 8 bases, with 10 bases between them. The CDR3, as DNA: TGTGCCAGCAGCTTAGCCCAGGGACGGGGCTACACCTTC. It specifies CASSLAQGRGYTF.

The chain links TRBV5-4 to TRBJ2-7, with D possibly being TRBD1 or TRBD2 (6 bases each). V lost 4 bases, J lost 4 bases, and 15 bases lay in between. Germline CDR1 reads SGHNT; CDR2 reads YYREEE (reference sequence). CDR3 length: 14 residues. CDR3 in DNA: TGTGCCAGCAGCGGGCCACGGGGGCGGTACGAGCAGTACTTC. This encodes CASSGPRGRYEQYF.

For the CDR3, the DNA is TGTGCCAGCAGCGTAGGGACAGGACCCTATGGCTACACCTTC. The encoded protein is CASSVGTGPYGYTF. The V gene is TRBV9, the J gene TRBJ1-2, with 7 bases lining up with TRBD1. The CDR3 is 14 amino acids. Germline CDR1 and CDR2: SGDLS and YYNGEE. The V segment lost 0 bases and the J segment 4 bases; nucleotides outside the gene matches: 3. The whole variable domain, remainder taken from reference TRBV9 and TRBJ1-2, is DSGVTQTPKHLITATGQRVTLRCSPRSGDLSVYWYQQSLDQGLQFLIQYYNGEERAKGNILERFSAQQFPDLHSELNLSSLELGDSALYFCASSVGTGPYGYTFGSGTRLTVV.

V and J are TRBV5-1 and TRBJ2-3, with D possibly matching TRBD2 (6 bases). The V gene lost 0 bases and the J gene lost 0 bases, with 11 bases spanning the gap. The CDR3 has 16 residues. Germline CDR1 SGHRS, CDR2 YFSETQ. CDR3 sequence reads: CASSLGLRGSTDTQYF. The CDR3 DNA is TGCGCCAGCAGCTTGGGTCTGCGGGGAAGCACAGATACGCAGTATTTT.

This clone is a singleton in its sample. This rearrangement joins TRBV11-2 to TRBJ2-1, with 7 positions matching TRBD2. Germline V gives CDR1 SGHAT, CDR2 FQNNGV. Losses at the gene ends were 5 bases for V and 1 base for J; bases not matched to a gene: 11. The CDR3 runs to 17 residues. The CDR3 nucleotides read TGTGCCAGCAGCCCACCCTTTGCGGGGGTTTCCTACAATGAGCAGTTCTTC. As protein: CASSPPFAGVSYNEQFF.

J is TRBJ2-7 and V is TRBV6-6, with 8 positions matching TRBD2. Germline V gives CDR1 MNHNY, CDR2 SVGAGI (reference sequence). The CDR3 has 12 residues. V was clipped by 6 bases and J by 3 bases; unmatched bases: 1. CDR3 nucleotide sequence: TGTGCCAGCAGCCGGGGGGGCTACGAGCAGTACTTC. Translating it yields CASSRGGYEQYF.

CDR3: CASSVVGLADEQYF. In nucleotides, the CDR3 is TGTGCCAGCAGCGTAGTTGGACTAGCGGACGAGCAGTACTTC. V usage is TRBV9 and J usage is TRBJ2-5, with 10 bases fitting TRBD2. The J call may be incorrect, as the DNA end agrees better with TRBJ2-7. Germline values: CDR1 SGDLS, CDR2 YYNGEE. The CDR3 is made up of 14 amino acids.

The V call is TRBV28, the J call TRBJ2-7; D gene uncertain. The CDR3 has 12 amino acids. Trimming took 1 base from V and 2 from J, leaving 3 bases between them. Germline V gene data show CDR1 as MDHEN and CDR2 as SYDVKM. In DNA, the CDR3 is TGTGCCAGCAGTTTATCGGCCTACGAGCAGTACTTC. Protein sequence: CASSLSAYEQYF.

The CDR3 spells CAWKRQEGEKLFF. The DNA for the CDR3 is TGTGCCTGGAAGAGGCAGGAGGGGGAAAAACTGTTTTTT. The chain couples TRBV30 to TRBJ1-4, with D maybe TRBD1 (5 bases). V was pared by 4 bases and J by 8 bases, with 14 bases between. The CDR3 is 13 amino acids. In germline, CDR1 is GTSNPN, CDR2 SVGIG (reference sequence).

Only a few counts were recorded for this clone. The rearrangement joins TRBV28 to TRBJ1-6, with 10 bases that match TRBD1. The CDR3 has 17 amino acids. From germline, CDR1 is MDHEN and CDR2 SYDVKM. The ends lost 4 bases at V and 10 bases at J; junction bases unmatched: 13. The CDR3 sequence: CASSSPSSTGGRSPLHF. The CDR3, as DNA: TGTGCCAGCAGTTCCCCCTCCTCGACAGGGGGCAGGTCACCCCTCCACTTT.

The chain is built from TRBV27 and TRBJ2-2; unclear D gene. Between the trimmed V and J ends, which lost 6 bases and 3 bases, there was a span of 14 bases. Looked up from germline, CDR1 is MNHEY and CDR2 is SMNVEV (reference sequence). CDR3 size: 15 residues. CDR3 nucleotides: TGTGCCAGCAGAAAACAGAGGCTTGACACCGGGGAGCTGTTTTTT. Protein: CASRKQRLDTGELFF.

This sequence joins TRBV7-9 and TRBJ1-5, with D unclear. The V gene lost 3 bases and the J gene lost 4 bases, with 13 bases spanning the gap. The CDR3 consists of 15 residues. Germline CDR1 and CDR2: SEHNR and FQNEAQ (reference sequence). CDR3: CASSLGGTANQPQHF. For the CDR3, the DNA is TGTGCCAGCAGCTTGGGTGGTACAGCTAATCAGCCCCAGCATTTT.

The J gene is TRBJ2-6, the V gene TRBV14; TRBD1 might be the D (6 bases). V lost 4 bases to trimming and J lost 1 base, with 11 bases between them. This CDR3 comprises 16 residues. Germline V gene lookup returns CDR1 SGHDN and CDR2 FVKESK. The CDR3 DNA reads as TGTGCCAGCAGCCCGGGACATTCGTCTGGGGCCAACGTCCTGACTTTC. This codes for CASSPGHSSGANVLTF.

This clone was detected once. This chain connects TRBV14 to TRBJ1-4; D is undetermined. Looked up from germline, CDR1 is SGHDN and CDR2 is FVKESK. This CDR3 has 15 residues. Trimming cost V 3 bases and J 8 bases, with 16 bases left between them. The CDR3 loop is CASSQASGPSEKLFF. In DNA, the CDR3 is TGTGCCAGCAGCCAGGCATCAGGACCGAGCGAAAAACTGTTTTTT. The full variable domain, with the rest looked up from reference TRBV14 and TRBJ1-4, is EAGVTQFPSHSVIEKGQTVTLRCDPISGHDNLYWYRRVMGKEIKFLLHFVKESKQDESGMPNNRFLAERTGGTYSTLKVQPAELEDSGVYFCASSQASGPSEKLFFGSGTQLSVL.

This clone was found once. The chain uses TRBV7-2 and TRBJ2-5; TRBD1 matches 9 bases. Germline CDR1 and CDR2: SGHTA and FQGNSA. This CDR3 comprises 13 residues. V gave up 3 bases and J gave up 4 bases; unmatched junction bases: 0. Here the CDR3 DNA reads TGTGCCAGCAGCTTGGGACAGGGAGAGACCCAGTACTTC. It yields the protein CASSLGQGETQYF.

The rearrangement links TRBV18 to TRBJ2-7, with 7 bases identical to TRBD1. Unmatched junction bases numbered 3, after V lost 4 bases and J lost 0 bases. Per germline, CDR1 KGHSH and CDR2 LQKENI. This CDR3 spans 14 amino acids. CDR3 sequence: CASSRGDSSYEQYF. The CDR3 DNA reads TGTGCCAGCTCACGAGGGGACAGCTCCTACGAGCAGTACTTC.

This chain connects TRBV5-1 to TRBJ2-5; D perhaps matches TRBD1 (6 bases). Judging by the DNA end, TRBJ2-7 fits better; the J call may be wrong. CDR1 is SGHRS and CDR2 is YFSETQ in the germline V gene. The CDR3 is 15 residues long. CDR3 DNA sequence: TGCGCCAGCAGCTTGAACAGGGCCAGCTCCTACGAGCAGTACTTC. Protein sequence: CASSLNRASSYEQYF.

This clone was seen a single time. Here the CDR3 DNA reads TGCGCCAGCAGCCACAGGACAGGGTTCACAGATACGCAGTATTTT. Amino acids: CASSHRTGFTDTQYF. The gene calls are TRBV4-1 and TRBJ2-3; TRBD1 matches 8 bases. With 3 bases clipped from V and 2 bases from J, the junction kept 4 bases outside the gene matches. Germline V CDR1 and CDR2: MGHRA, YSYEKL. The CDR3 runs 15 residues.